This T cell receptor beta chain was retrieved from a study of cytomegalovirus exposure and HLA in healthy donors. Study information: Roughly 80 million unique TCRs from HLA-typed donors were held in an early data release. Study outcomes and limitations: A later look showed TCR association rates differing by HLA locus, highest for DRB1 and lowest for HLA-C. Most TCR beta V segments were productive about 87% or about 30% of the time in an earlier analysis. Some V segments, including TRBV6-2 and TRBV6-3, were excluded as indistinguishable.

The germline V gene encodes CDR1 SGHAT and CDR2 FQDESV (reference sequence). V dropped 1 base and J dropped 0; count of bases not matched to a gene: 13. The CDR3 has 19 amino acids. As to this clone: Its antigen is unknown.

The PCR contained 60 Vbeta and 13 Jbeta primers. The method was immunoSEQ multiplex PCR; TCRdb's version includes in-frame clones alone and lacks a portion of them. This table has about 160,000 clones, over 65% appearing once. The chain carries TRBV11-1 and TRBJ1-1; 8 nucleotides align to TRBD1. The sample consisted of PBMCs. The receptor comes from a young man in good health and CMV-seropositive. The CDR3 coding sequence is TGTGCCAGCAGCTTAGATCCCGCCAGGGGGCTAGGGGTGAACACTGAAGCTTTCTTT. Translating gives CASSLDPARGLGVNTEAFF.